A selection of T cell receptor beta chains follows, all from one sample in a study of T cell repertoires in cytomegalovirus infection. TCRdb ran MiXCR on the reads and lists one entry per CDR3 protein. Seen here are about 340,000 distinct CDR3 sequences, 29% observed once, and the top ten hold 20%. These receptors have no known antigen. The material was cultured PBMCs, obtained from culture after CMV antigen stimulation. These receptors were obtained from a human donor in good health (CMV status not recorded). Some clones in this sample may be carry-over from other donors' samples. Both conserved end residues are part of each CDR3. A D gene is named only where the DNA matches it firmly. Some rows mark clone size as missing; the rest say once, few, many or name a class of expanded clone.

>14|TRBV4-2|NA|many|TRBJ2-7
CASSQDRVSGWKYF
TGTGCCAGCAGCCAAGATAGAGTATCCGGTTGGAAGTACTTC
>13|TRBV2|NA|NA|TRBJ2-1
CASSSDQNNEQFF
TGTGCCAGCAGTTCGGACCAAAACAATGAGCAGTTCTTC
>12|TRBV7-8|NA|many|TRBJ1-2
CASSQNRDGYTF
TGTGCCAGCAGCCAAAACAGGGATGGCTACACCTTC
>14|TRBV20-1|TRBD2|NA|TRBJ2-3
CSARLAGGADTQYF
TGCAGTGCGAGACTAGCGGGAGGCGCAGATACGCAGTATTTT
>13|TRBV30|NA|few|TRBJ1-5
CAWSAETEKPQHF
TGTGCCTGGAGTGCCGAAACGGAGAAGCCCCAGCATTTT
>12|TRBV7-6|TRBD1|many|TRBJ1-2
CASSPGTGGYTF
TGTGCCAGCAGCCCTGGGACAGGCGGCTACACCTTC
>14|TRBV6-6|TRBD1|NA|TRBJ2-7
CASSRTTGNYEQYF
TGTGCCAGCAGCCGAACGACAGGGAACTACGAGCAGTACTTC
>16|TRBV20-1|TRBD1|few|TRBJ1-5
CSAQKGTGSGNQPQHF
TGCAGTGCTCAAAAAGGGACAGGGTCGGGCAATCAGCCCCAGCATTTT
>15|TRBV6-1|TRBD1|NA|TRBJ2-7
CASSGGTGDYYEQYF
TGTGCCAGCAGTGGGGGGACAGGGGATTACTACGAGCAGTACTTC
>15|TRBV10-3|NA|NA|TRBJ1-2
CAISESAGENYGYTF
TGTGCCATCAGTGAGTCGGCAGGGGAAAACTATGGCTACACCTTC
>18|TRBV12-3/TRBV12-4|TRBD1|many|TRBJ2-6
CASSFDRDRSRPNNVLTF
TGTGCCAGCAGTTTCGATAGGGACAGGTCGCGTCCCAACAACGTCCTGACTTTC
>16|TRBV6-6|NA|NA|TRBJ1-1
CASSYSKLQGWAEAFF
TGTGCCAGCAGTTACTCCAAACTGCAGGGATGGGCTGAAGCTTTCTTT
>13|TRBV27|NA|many|TRBJ1-5
CASSFYSNQPQHF
TGTGCCAGCAGCTTCTATAGCAATCAGCCCCAGCATTTT
>16|TRBV4-2|NA|NA|TRBJ2-1
CASSQDRGEGGNEQFF
TGTGCCAGCAGCCAAGATAGGGGGGAAGGGGGCAATGAGCAGTTCTTC
>17|TRBV7-9|TRBD1|NA|TRBJ1-4
CASSSRTGQGFMEKLFF
TGTGCCAGCAGTTCCCGTACGGGACAGGGATTTATGGAAAAACTGTTTTTT